This TCR beta chain originates from a study of tumor-infiltrating lymphocytes in oesophageal squamous cell carcinoma. TCRdb used MiXCR to reprocess the PCR reads, holding one entry per CDR3 protein. The data contain 15,000 to 20,000 distinct CDR3 sequences, 40% to 60% of them seen just once; the ten biggest clones take up 15% to 20%. The CDR3 runs to 15 residues. Germline V CDR1 and CDR2: MNHNS, SASEGT. J lost 4 bases, V lost 3 bases, and 4 bases had no gene match. Material: esophageal tumor tissue. The TCR comes from a male donor with esophageal squamous cell carcinoma. The genes are TRBV6-1 and TRBJ2-1; 9 bases map to TRBD2. In DNA form, the CDR3 reads TGTGCCAGCAGTGATTGGGCGGGGGGGTACAATGAGCAGTTCTTC. This codes for CASSDWAGGYNEQFF.